The T cell receptor (beta chain) described here comes from a study of blood T cell repertoires in COVID-19. Across the study: COVID-19 samples, acute and convalescent, were from the United States, Italy and Spain. T cells, B-cell-depleted T cells, or PBMCs supplied cDNA or gDNA.

The protocol was immunoSEQ multiplex PCR, while the TCRdb copy is restricted to in-frame clones and leaves out a portion. The sample lists fewer than 200,000 clones; approximately 87% were seen once. V lost 9 bases and J lost 2, with 19 bases in between. Germline assignment: CDR1 SGHRS and CDR2 YFSETQ. The CDR3 runs 15 residues. This chain uses TRBV5-1 with TRBJ2-3; D possibly corresponds to TRBD2 (5 bases). This TCR derives from a woman aged 18-29 years who had recovered from COVID-19. The sequencing sample was made of peripheral blood. CDR3 protein: CATRIGVISTDTQYF. The CDR3, as DNA: TGCGCCACCCGGATCGGGGTAATATCCACAGATACGCAGTATTTT.